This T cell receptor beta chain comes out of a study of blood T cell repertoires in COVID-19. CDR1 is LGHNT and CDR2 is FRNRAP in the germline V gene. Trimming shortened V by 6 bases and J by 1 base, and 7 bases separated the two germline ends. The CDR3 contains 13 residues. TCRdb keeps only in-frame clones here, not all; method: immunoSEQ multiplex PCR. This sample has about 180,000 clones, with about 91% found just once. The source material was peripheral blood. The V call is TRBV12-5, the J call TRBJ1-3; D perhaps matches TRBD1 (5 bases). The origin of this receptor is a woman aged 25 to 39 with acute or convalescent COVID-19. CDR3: CASGQGSGNTIYF. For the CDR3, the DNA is TGTGCTAGTGGCCAGGGATCTGGAAACACCATATATTTT.